This is a list of T cell receptor beta chains from one sample in a study of blood T cell repertoires in COVID-19. This table comes from immunoSEQ multiplex PCR, and its TCRdb copy is limited to in-frame clones, with some not included. The sample lists approximately 170,000 clones, approximately 81% occurring once. What was sequenced was PBMCs or T cells enriched from blood (not recorded which). These receptor sequences come from a woman between 45 and 60 years old who had recovered from COVID-19. Both conserved end residues are part of each CDR3. The D gene is left open where the match is weak. Clone size is stated in some rows and not others, as once, few, many or a class when expanded.

d_call	j_call	v_call	clone_size	cdr3_aa
.	TRBJ2-7	TRBV6-5	.	CASSYAVTSTYEQYF
.	TRBJ1-3	TRBV19	.	CASRGGYPSGNTIYF
.	TRBJ2-3	TRBV7-8	once	CASSPSTDTQYF
.	TRBJ2-5	TRBV2	.	CASSGAWDWRQETQYF
TRBD1	TRBJ2-3	TRBV2	.	CASSQIGQGATDTQYF
TRBD2	TRBJ2-5	TRBV27	few	CASSQAGWETQYF
TRBD2	TRBJ2-7	TRBV28	.	CASQRGGGPAEQYF
TRBD1	TRBJ1-2	TRBV4-2	.	CASSVHARGQNYGYTF
.	TRBJ1-2	TRBV12-3/TRBV12-4	.	CASSSRERSGYTF
.	TRBJ1-1	TRBV7-3	.	CASSSNPQGEAFF
.	TRBJ2-2	TRBV18	.	CASSPGSGIPGELFF
.	TRBJ1-2	TRBV2	once	CASSRTPYGYTF
.	TRBJ1-6	TRBV2	.	CASSGAPNNQNSPLHF
.	TRBJ2-1	TRBV9	.	CASSVGGQKDNEQFF
.	TRBJ2-7	TRBV11-2	.	CASSPNGPYEQYF
TRBD1	TRBJ1-3	TRBV7-2	.	CASSSQTRQGSGNTIYF
TRBD1	TRBJ1-2	TRBV2	.	CASRGTGGFYGYTF
.	TRBJ1-1	TRBV6-5	.	CASSYSMGGFTEAFF
TRBD2	TRBJ2-3	TRBV11-3	.	CASSLDSGGTDTQYF
TRBD2	TRBJ2-1	TRBV9	.	CASSVAFLAGEDEQFF
.	TRBJ2-6	TRBV9	.	CASSALGSSGANVLTF
TRBD1	TRBJ1-2	TRBV5-1	.	CASSLVGGGDGYTF
.	TRBJ2-5	TRBV6-5	.	CASSRDPQTGETQYF
.	TRBJ2-7	TRBV11-3	few	CASSLGPTGHEQYF
.	TRBJ2-2	TRBV2	.	CASSVPAVVGELFF
.	TRBJ1-4	TRBV7-9	.	CASSLNGRELPEKLFF
.	TRBJ2-3	TRBV18	.	CASSPGRPGTTDTQYF
.	TRBJ1-6	TRBV6-1	.	CASSEELRPNSPLHF
.	TRBJ2-1	TRBV7-2	.	CASTPTRNEQFF
TRBD2	TRBJ2-3	TRBV5-4	.	CASSLAGGMDTQYF
TRBD1	TRBJ1-4	TRBV29-1	.	CSVLTGGIATNEKLFF
.	TRBJ1-6	TRBV14	many	CASSQVGNSPLHF
.	TRBJ2-7	TRBV7-2	once	CASSSGIWFEQYF
TRBD1	TRBJ1-3	TRBV15	once	CATSRDRGSGNTIYF
.	TRBJ1-1	TRBV6-5	.	CASHTQGMNTEAFF
TRBD1	TRBJ2-6	TRBV7-9	.	CASSLTGGAGANVLTF
TRBD1	TRBJ1-5	TRBV7-9	.	CASSLGQGYQPQHF
.	TRBJ1-1	TRBV28	.	CASSANWGFEAFF
.	TRBJ1-1	TRBV13	.	CASSLPQENTEAFF
TRBD2	TRBJ2-7	TRBV7-2	.	CASSSGTSGTNEYF
TRBD2	TRBJ2-1	TRBV3-1/TRBV3-2	.	CATRGVAGGSEQFF
TRBD2	TRBJ2-1	TRBV4-2	.	CASRASAYNLLAGVYNEQFF
.	TRBJ2-7	TRBV13	once	CASSLKGGLAYEQYF
TRBD2	TRBJ2-7	TRBV4-3	.	CASSRSTSASGEQYF
.	TRBJ1-1	TRBV9	.	CASSREQGSRTEAFF
TRBD2	TRBJ2-1	TRBV5-1	.	CASSPDTRGGFF
TRBD2	TRBJ2-5	TRBV2	.	CASGILAARETQYF
TRBD1	TRBJ2-1	TRBV4-2	.	CASSQEGTGGNGEQFF